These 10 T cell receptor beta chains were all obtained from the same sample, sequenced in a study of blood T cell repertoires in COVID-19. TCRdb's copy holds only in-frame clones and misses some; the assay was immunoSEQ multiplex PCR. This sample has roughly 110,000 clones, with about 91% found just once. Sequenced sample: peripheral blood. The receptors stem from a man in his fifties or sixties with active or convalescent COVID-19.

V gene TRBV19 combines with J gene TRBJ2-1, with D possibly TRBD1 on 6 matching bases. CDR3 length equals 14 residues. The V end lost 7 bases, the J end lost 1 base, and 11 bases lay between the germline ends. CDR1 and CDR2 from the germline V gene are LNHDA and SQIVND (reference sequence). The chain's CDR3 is CASNREGSYNEQFF. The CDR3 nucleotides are TGTGCCAGTAACAGGGAAGGGTCCTACAATGAGCAGTTCTTC.

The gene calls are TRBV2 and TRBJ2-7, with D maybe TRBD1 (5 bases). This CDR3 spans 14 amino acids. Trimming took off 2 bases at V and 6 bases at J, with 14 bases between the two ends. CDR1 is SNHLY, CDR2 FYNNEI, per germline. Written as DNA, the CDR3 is TGTGCCAGCAGTGAATTTCTCAGGGCGGCCGAGCAGTACTTC. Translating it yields CASSEFLRAAEQYF.

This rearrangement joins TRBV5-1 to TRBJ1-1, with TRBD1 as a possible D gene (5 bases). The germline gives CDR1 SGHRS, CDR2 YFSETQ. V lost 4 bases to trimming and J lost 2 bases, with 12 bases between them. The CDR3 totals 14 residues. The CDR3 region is CASSPGASNTEAFF. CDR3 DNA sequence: TGCGCCAGCAGCCCTGGGGCCAGTAACACTGAAGCTTTCTTT. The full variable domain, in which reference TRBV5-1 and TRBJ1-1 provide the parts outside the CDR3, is KAGVTQTPRYLIKTRGQQVTLSCSPISGHRSVSWYQQTPGQGLQFLFEYFSETQRNKGNFPGRFSGRQFSNSRSEMNVSTLELGDSALYLCASSPGASNTEAFFGQGTRLTVV.

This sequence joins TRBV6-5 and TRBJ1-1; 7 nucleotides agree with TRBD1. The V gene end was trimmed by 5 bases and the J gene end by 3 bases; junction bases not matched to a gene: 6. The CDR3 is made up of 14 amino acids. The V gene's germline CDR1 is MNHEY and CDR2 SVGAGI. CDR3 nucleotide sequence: TGTGCCAGCAGTACCGACAGGGTGGACACTGAAGCTTTCTTT. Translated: CASSTDRVDTEAFF.

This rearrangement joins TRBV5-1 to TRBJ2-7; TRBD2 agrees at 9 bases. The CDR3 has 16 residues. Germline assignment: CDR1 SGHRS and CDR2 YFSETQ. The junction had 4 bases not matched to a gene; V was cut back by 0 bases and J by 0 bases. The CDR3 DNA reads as TGCGCCAGCAGCTTGGTGGTAGCGGGGGCCTCCTACGAGCAGTACTTC. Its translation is CASSLVVAGASYEQYF.

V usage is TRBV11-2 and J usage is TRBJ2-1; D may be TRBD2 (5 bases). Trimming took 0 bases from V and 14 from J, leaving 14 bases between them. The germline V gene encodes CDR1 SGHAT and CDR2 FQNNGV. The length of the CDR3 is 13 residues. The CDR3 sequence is CASSLDFAGAEFF. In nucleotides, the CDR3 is TGTGCCAGCAGCTTAGATTTCGCGGGCGCGGAGTTCTTC.

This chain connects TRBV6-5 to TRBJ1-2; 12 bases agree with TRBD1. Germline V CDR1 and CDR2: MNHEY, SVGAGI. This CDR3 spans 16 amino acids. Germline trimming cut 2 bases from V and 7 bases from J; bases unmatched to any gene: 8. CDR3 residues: CASSYGTGGGLGGYTF. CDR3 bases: TGTGCCAGCAGTTACGGGACAGGGGGCGGACTGGGTGGCTACACCTTC.

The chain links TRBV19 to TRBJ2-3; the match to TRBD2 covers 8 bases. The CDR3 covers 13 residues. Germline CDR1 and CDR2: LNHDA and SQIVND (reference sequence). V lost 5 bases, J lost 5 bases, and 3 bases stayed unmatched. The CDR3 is CASSGGRLDTQYF. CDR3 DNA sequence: TGTGCCAGTAGTGGCGGGAGGCTAGATACGCAGTATTTT.

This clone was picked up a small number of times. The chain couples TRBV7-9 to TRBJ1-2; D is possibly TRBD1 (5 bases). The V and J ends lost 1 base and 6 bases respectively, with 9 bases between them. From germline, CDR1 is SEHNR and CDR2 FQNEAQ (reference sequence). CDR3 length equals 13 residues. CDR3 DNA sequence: TGTGCCAGCAGCTTAGGCAGGGCACATGGCTACACCTTC. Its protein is CASSLGRAHGYTF.

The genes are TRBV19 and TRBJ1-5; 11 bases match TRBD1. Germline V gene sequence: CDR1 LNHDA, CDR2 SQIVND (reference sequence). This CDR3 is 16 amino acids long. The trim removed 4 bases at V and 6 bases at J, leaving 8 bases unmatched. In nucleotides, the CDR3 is TGTGCCAGTAGTAGGGCCGGACAGGGGGCGTTTCAGCCCCAGCATTTT. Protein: CASSRAGQGAFQPQHF.